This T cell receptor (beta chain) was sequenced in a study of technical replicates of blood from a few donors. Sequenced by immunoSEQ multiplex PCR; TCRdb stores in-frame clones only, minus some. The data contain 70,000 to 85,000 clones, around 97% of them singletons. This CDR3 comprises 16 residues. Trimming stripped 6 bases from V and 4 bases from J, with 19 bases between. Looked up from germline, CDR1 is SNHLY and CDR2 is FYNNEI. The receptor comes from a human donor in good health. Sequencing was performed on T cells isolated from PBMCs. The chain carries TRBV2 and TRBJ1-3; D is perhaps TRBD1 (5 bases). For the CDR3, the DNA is TGTGCCAGCAGGGACGGATGGGGGGTCGGAGGAAACACCATATATTTT. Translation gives CASRDGWGVGGNTIYF.